This TCR beta chain comes out of a study of OX40 agonist ivuxolimab in advanced cancers. Only a few counts were recorded for this clone. The method was immunoSEQ multiplex PCR; TCRdb's version includes in-frame clones alone and lacks a portion of them. The repertoire includes 70,000 to 95,000 clones, about 91% of them detected once, and 0.5% to 0.65% sits in the top ten. Trimming removed 5 bases at V and 4 bases at J, with 12 bases between. This CDR3 has 13 amino acids. Germline V gives CDR1 MNHNS, CDR2 SASEGT. This rearrangement joins TRBV6-1 to TRBJ2-7; no firm D call. This receptor was taken from an adult with an advanced solid tumor such as melanoma, head and neck, liver or kidney cancer. The sample in question was CD4+ or CD8+ T cells sorted from blood, obtained in a trial of the OX40 agonist ivuxolimab. DNA of the CDR3: TGTGCCAGCAGTCCGCCTAGAGCGTACGAGCAGTACTTC. This encodes CASSPPRAYEQYF.